These T cell receptor beta chains were read from a single sample in a study of blood T cell repertoires in COVID-19. Sequencing used immunoSEQ multiplex PCR; TCRdb keeps in-frame clones, though not all of them. The table lists 100,000 to 150,000 clones, approximately 80% of them singletons. Sequencing input: peripheral blood. The source of these receptors is a woman aged 45-65 years with acute or convalescent COVID-19. CDR3s include the opening cysteine and the closing phenylalanine or tryptophan. A D gene is named only where the DNA matches it firmly. Size tells how often a clone was seen (once, few, many) or the class of an expanded clone, and some rows leave it out.

V gene	J gene	D gene	clone size	CDR3 protein	CDR3 DNA
TRBV19	TRBJ1-5	TRBD1	.	CASSTSFLGQDHQPQHF	TGTGCCAGTAGTACCTCCTTCCTGGGACAGGACCATCAGCCCCAGCATTTT
TRBV6-6	TRBJ2-2	.	.	CASHPGGTGELFF	TGTGCCAGCCACCCTGGAGGCACCGGGGAGCTGTTTTTT
TRBV15	TRBJ2-1	TRBD1	.	CATSRTGVGNEQFF	TGTGCCACCAGCAGGACAGGGGTGGGGAATGAGCAGTTCTTC
TRBV19	TRBJ1-2	.	.	CASSIPSRDYGYTF	TGTGCCAGTAGTATACCAAGTCGGGACTATGGCTACACCTTC
TRBV29-1	TRBJ2-1	TRBD2	.	CSVKTQRGAHNEQFF	TGCAGCGTTAAAACTCAGCGGGGGGCCCACAATGAGCAGTTCTTC
TRBV5-1	TRBJ1-3	.	.	CASSTGSSGNTIYF	TGCGCCAGCAGCACGGGGAGCTCTGGAAACACCATATATTTT
TRBV2	TRBJ1-5	TRBD1	.	CASSESDRGSDQPQHF	TGTGCCAGCAGTGAATCAGACAGGGGATCCGATCAGCCCCAGCATTTT
TRBV28	TRBJ2-7	.	.	CASSPPPGVSYEQYF	TGTGCCAGCAGTCCCCCCCCCGGGGTCTCCTACGAGCAGTACTTC
TRBV12-5	TRBJ2-6	.	.	CASGFFLTDWLSGANVLTF	TGTGCTAGTGGTTTCTTTCTGACAGACTGGCTCTCTGGGGCCAACGTCCTGACTTTC
TRBV5-6	TRBJ2-3	TRBD2	.	CASSLEGLNTDTQYF	TGTGCCAGCAGCTTGGAGGGACTAAACACAGATACGCAGTATTTT
TRBV19	TRBJ1-4	TRBD1	few	CASSHNGDRGKKLFF	TGTGCCAGTAGTCACAATGGGGACAGAGGTAAAAAACTGTTTTTT
TRBV18	TRBJ2-7	TRBD1	.	CASSPPDRGDYEQYF	TGTGCCAGCTCACCACCGGACAGGGGGGACTACGAGCAGTACTTC
TRBV29-1	TRBJ1-1	.	.	CSVHRGGTEAFF	TGCAGCGTCCATCGGGGTGGGACTGAAGCTTTCTTT
TRBV24-1	TRBJ2-3	TRBD2	.	CATSDSLLGLAENTDTQYF	TGTGCCACCAGTGATTCTTTATTGGGGCTAGCGGAAAACACAGATACGCAGTATTTT